This TCR beta chain is from a study of shared clonotypes between healthy human individuals. Background on the study: Per donor, three plates held CD4 naive cells, three held CD4 memory, two held CD8 naive and one held CD8 memory. Findings of the study overall: Though the depth was large, rarefaction showed that sorted-subset sequencing was incomplete. It was observed that approximately 5% of naive CD4 clonotypes were shared across a handful of donors.

Note on this clone: The antigen is undetermined.

Naive CD8 populations comprised CD45RO-negative cells positively selected for CCR7, excluding terminally differentiated effector memory CD45RA+ cells. This was a deep-level run. Clones were sequenced by immunoSEQ multiplex PCR, and TCRdb holds only the in-frame ones, with some missing. The sample contains around 1.9 million clones, approximately 94% of which appear only once. The CDR3 covers 12 residues. Germline CDR1 is SEHNR and CDR2 is FQNEAQ (reference sequence). V lost 5 bases and J lost 10, with 14 bases in between. The sequence came from a man aged 18-30 years in good health. Some clones in this sample may be carry-over from other donors' samples. The material sequenced was naive CD8+ T cells from PBMCs. The rearrangement links TRBV7-9 to TRBJ1-1; D remains ambiguous. The CDR3 reads CASSPTLIGAFF. DNA for the CDR3: TGTGCCAGCAGCCCCACACTAATTGGAGCTTTCTTT. The variable domain in full, completed from reference TRBV7-9 and TRBJ1-1, reads DTGVSQNPRHKITKRGQNVTFRCDPISEHNRLYWYRQTLGQGPEFLTYFQNEAQLEKSRLLSDRFSAERPKGSFSTLEIQRTEQGDSAMYLCASSPTLIGAFFGQGTRLTVV.